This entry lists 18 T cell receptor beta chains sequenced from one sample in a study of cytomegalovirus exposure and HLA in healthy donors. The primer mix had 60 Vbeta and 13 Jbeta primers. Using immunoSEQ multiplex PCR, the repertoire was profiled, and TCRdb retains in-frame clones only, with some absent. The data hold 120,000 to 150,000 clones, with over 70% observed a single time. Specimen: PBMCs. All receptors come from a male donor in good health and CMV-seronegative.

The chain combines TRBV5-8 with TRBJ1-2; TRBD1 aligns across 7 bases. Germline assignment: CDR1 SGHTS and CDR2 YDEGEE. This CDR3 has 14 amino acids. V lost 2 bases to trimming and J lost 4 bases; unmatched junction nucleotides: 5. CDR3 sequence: CASSLRQGRYGYTF. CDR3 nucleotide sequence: TGTGCCAGCAGCTTACGACAGGGCCGCTATGGCTACACCTTC.

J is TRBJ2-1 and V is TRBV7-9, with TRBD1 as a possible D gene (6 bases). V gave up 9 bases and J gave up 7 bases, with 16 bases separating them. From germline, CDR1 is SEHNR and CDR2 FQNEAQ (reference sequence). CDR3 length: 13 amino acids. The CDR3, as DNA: TGTGCCAGTGACACAGGGTTTTGGAATGAGCAGTTCTTC. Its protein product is CASDTGFWNEQFF.

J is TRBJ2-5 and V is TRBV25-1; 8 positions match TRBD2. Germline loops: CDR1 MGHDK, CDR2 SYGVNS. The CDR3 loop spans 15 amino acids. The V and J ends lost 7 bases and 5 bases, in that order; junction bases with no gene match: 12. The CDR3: CASIGIAGPWETQYF. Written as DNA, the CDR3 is TGTGCCAGCATCGGGATAGCGGGACCATGGGAGACCCAGTACTTC.

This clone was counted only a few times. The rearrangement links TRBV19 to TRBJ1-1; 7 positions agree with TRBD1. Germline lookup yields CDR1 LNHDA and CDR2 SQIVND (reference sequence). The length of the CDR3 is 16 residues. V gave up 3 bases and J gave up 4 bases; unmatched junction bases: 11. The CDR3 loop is CASSIRLEGASTEAFF. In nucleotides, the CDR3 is TGTGCCAGTAGTATCCGCTTGGAGGGGGCATCCACTGAAGCTTTCTTT.

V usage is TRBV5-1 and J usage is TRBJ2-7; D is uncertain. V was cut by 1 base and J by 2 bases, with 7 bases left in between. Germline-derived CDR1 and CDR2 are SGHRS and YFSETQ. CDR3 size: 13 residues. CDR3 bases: TGCGCCAGCAGCTTGCCTACGGCCTACGAGCAGTACTTC. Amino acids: CASSLPTAYEQYF.

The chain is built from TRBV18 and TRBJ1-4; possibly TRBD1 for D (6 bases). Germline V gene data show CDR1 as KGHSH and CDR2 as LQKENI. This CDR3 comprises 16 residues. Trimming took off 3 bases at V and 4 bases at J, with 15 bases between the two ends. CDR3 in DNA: TGTGCCAGCTCACCGGCCGGTCCAGGGGTTAATGAAAAACTGTTTTTT. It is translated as CASSPAGPGVNEKLFF.

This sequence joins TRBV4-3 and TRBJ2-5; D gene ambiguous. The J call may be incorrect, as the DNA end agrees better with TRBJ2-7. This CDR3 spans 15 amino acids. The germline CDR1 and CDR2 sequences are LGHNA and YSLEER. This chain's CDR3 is CASSQDLRLAYEQYF. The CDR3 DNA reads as TGCGCCAGCAGCCAAGATTTACGGTTAGCCTACGAGCAGTACTTC.

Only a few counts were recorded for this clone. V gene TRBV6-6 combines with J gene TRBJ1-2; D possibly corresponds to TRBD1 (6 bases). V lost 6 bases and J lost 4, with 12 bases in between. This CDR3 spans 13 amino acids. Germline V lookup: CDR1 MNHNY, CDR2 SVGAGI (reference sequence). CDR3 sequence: CASSQGIPYGYTF. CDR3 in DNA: TGTGCCAGCAGCCAGGGGATCCCCTATGGCTACACCTTC.

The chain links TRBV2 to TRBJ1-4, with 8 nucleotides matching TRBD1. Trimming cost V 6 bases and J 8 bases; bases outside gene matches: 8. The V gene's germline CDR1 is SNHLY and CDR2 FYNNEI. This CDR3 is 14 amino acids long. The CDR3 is CASSFGQGYEKLFF. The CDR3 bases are TGTGCCAGCAGCTTCGGACAGGGCTACGAAAAACTGTTTTTT.

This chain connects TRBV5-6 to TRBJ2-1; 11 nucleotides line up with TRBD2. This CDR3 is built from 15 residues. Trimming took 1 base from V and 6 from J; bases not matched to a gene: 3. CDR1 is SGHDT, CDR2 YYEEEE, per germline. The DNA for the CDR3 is TGTGCCAGCAGCTTGCGGCTAGCGGGGGGCAATGAGCAGTTCTTC. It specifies CASSLRLAGGNEQFF.

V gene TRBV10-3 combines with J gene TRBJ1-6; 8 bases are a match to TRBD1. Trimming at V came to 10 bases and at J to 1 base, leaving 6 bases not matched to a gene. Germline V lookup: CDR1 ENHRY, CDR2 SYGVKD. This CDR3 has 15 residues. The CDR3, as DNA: TGTGCCACCAGACAGGGGCTTTCCTATAATTCACCCCTCCACTTT. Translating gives CATRQGLSYNSPLHF.

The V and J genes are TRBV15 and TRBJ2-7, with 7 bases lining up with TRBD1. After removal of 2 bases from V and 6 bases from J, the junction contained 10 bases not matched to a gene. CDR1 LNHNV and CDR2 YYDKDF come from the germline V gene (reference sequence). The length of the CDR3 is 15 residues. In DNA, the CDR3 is TGTGCCACCAGCAGACCCCCGACAGGGTCCCTCGAGCAGTACTTC. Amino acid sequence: CATSRPPTGSLEQYF.

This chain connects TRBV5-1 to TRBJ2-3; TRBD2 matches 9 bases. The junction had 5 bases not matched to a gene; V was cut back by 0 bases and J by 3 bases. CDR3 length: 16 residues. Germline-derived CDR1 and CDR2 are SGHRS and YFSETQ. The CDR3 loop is CASSLGTSGLTDTQYF. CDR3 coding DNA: TGCGCCAGCAGCTTGGGCACTAGCGGGTTAACAGATACGCAGTATTTT.

The chain's CDR3 is CASSTVRQETQYF. The CDR3 DNA reads as TGTGCCAGTAGTACCGTTCGGCAAGAGACCCAGTACTTC. The J gene is TRBJ2-5, the V gene TRBV19, with unresolved D. V dropped 4 bases and J dropped 2 bases, with 8 bases sitting between them. Germline V gene data show CDR1 as LNHDA and CDR2 as SQIVND (reference sequence). There are 13 residues in the CDR3. The whole variable domain, filled in from reference TRBV19 and TRBJ2-5, reads DGGITQSPKYLFRKEGQNVTLSCEQNLNHDAMYWYRQDPGQGLRLIYYSQIVNDFQKGDIAEGYSVSREKKESFPLTVTSAQKNPTAFYLCASSTVRQETQYFGPGTRLLVL.

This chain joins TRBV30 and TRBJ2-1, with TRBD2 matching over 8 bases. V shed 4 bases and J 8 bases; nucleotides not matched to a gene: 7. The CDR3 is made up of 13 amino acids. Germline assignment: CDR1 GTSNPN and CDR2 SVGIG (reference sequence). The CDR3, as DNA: TGTGCCTGGATAAGACTAGCGCGATATGAGCAGTTCTTC. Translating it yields CAWIRLARYEQFF.

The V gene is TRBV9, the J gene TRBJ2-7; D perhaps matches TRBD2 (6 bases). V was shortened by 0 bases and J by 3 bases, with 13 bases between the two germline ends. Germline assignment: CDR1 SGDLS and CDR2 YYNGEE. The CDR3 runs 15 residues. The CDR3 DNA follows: TGTGCCAGCAGCGTAGTTGATAGCGGCGACTACGAGCAGTACTTC. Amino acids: CASSVVDSGDYEQYF.

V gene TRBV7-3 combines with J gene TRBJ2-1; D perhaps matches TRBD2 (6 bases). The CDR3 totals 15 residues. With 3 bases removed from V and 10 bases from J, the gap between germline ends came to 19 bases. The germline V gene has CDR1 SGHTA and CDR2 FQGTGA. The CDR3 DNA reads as TGTGCCAGCAGCTTTACACGGGGGACCAACATAGAGCAGTTCTTC. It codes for CASSFTRGTNIEQFF. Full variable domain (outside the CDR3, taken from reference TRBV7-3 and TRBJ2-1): GAGVSQTPSNKVTEKGKYVELRCDPISGHTALYWYRQSLGQGPEFLIYFQGTGAADDSGLPNDRFFAVRPEGSVSTLKIQRTERGDSAVYLCASSFTRGTNIEQFFGPGTRLTVL.

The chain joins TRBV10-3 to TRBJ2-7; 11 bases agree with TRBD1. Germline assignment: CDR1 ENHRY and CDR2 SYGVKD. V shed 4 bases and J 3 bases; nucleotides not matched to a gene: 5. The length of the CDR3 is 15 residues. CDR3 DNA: TGTGCCATCAGTGCGGTCGGGACAGGGGGCTACGAGCAGTACTTC. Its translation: CAISAVGTGGYEQYF.